What follows are 16 T cell receptor beta chains derived from one specimen sequenced in a study of CD8 T cells in ankylosing spondylitis. Notes on the study in general: Ankylosing spondylitis blood seemed to carry a telltale TCR beta motif made of about 8 highly homologous variants.

No cognate antigen is known for these TCRs. MiXCR was run by TCRdb on the 5' RACE reads, yielding one entry per CDR3 protein. The sample records hundreds of thousands of distinct CDR3 sequences, about an eighth being singletons. The sequencing input was blood, either unsorted or a sorted T cell fraction (not recorded which). The receptors originated from a male donor with ankylosing spondylitis.

The chain has TRBV5-1 and TRBJ2-5; D is possibly TRBD2 (6 bases). The CDR3 totals 15 residues. Germline V gene sequence: CDR1 SGHRS, CDR2 YFSETQ. Trimming cost V 4 bases and J 5 bases, with 18 bases left between them. In nucleotides, the CDR3 is TGCGCCAGCAGCCCCTTTCCGGGGGAAGGGGAGACCCAGTACTTC. Amino acids: CASSPFPGEGETQYF. The entire variable domain, with the rest obtained from reference TRBV5-1 and TRBJ2-5, is as follows: KAGVTQTPRYLIKTRGQQVTLSCSPISGHRSVSWYQQTPGQGLQFLFEYFSETQRNKGNFPGRFSGRQFSNSRSEMNVSTLELGDSALYLCASSPFPGEGETQYFGPGTRLLVL.

This rearrangement joins TRBV5-5 to TRBJ2-3, with unresolved D. Germline loops: CDR1 SGHKS, CDR2 YYEKEE (reference sequence). Trimming stripped 4 bases from V and 4 bases from J, with 16 bases between. This CDR3 has 15 residues. The CDR3 DNA sequence: TGTGCCAGCAGCATCGGGTCTTGGGTCCCAGATACGCAGTATTTT. Amino acid sequence: CASSIGSWVPDTQYF.

The chain uses TRBV7-9 and TRBJ1-5; maybe TRBD1 (5 bases). This CDR3 spans 15 amino acids. V was cut by 5 bases and J by 5 bases, with 16 bases left in between. Germline V CDR1 and CDR2: SEHNR, FQNEAQ (reference sequence). CDR3 sequence (DNA): TGTGCCAGCAGCCGCGACGGGCCGGGGCATCAGCCCCAGCATTTT. This codes for CASSRDGPGHQPQHF.

J is TRBJ2-3 and V is TRBV29-1; D may be TRBD1 (5 bases). Looked up from germline, CDR1 is SQVTM and CDR2 is ANQGSEA. Trimming pared 6 bases from V and 6 bases from J, leaving 16 bases between. The CDR3 consists of 13 residues. This chain's CDR3 is CSVDQSSGDTQYF. The CDR3 DNA reads as TGCAGCGTAGACCAGAGCTCAGGGGATACGCAGTATTTT.

This clonotype was detected only a few times. The chain uses TRBV5-6 and TRBJ2-5, with D hard to call. The CDR3 is 12 amino acids. V lost 0 bases and J lost 7, with 7 bases in between. Germline lookup yields CDR1 SGHDT and CDR2 YYEEEE. CDR3: CASSLGLWTQYF. CDR3 nucleotide sequence: TGTGCCAGCAGCTTGGGTCTTTGGACCCAGTACTTC.

This clonotype turned up a few times. The J gene is TRBJ2-2, the V gene TRBV4-2, with TRBD2 matching over 7 bases. The trim removed 4 bases at V and 7 bases at J, leaving 3 bases unmatched. Looked up from germline, CDR1 is LGHNA and CDR2 is YNFKEQ. The CDR3 extends over 13 amino acids. The CDR3 region has the DNA TGTGCCAGCAGCCTCCCGGGAGGCGGGGAGCTGTTTTTT. Translation gives CASSLPGGGELFF.

There are a few counts of this clonotype. The gene calls are TRBV20-1 and TRBJ1-6; maybe TRBD1 (5 bases). Germline CDR1 and CDR2: DFQATT and SNEGSKA (reference sequence). Trimming took off 0 bases at V and 6 bases at J, with 15 bases between the two ends. This CDR3 is 16 amino acids long. The CDR3 DNA reads TGCAGTGCTAGAGATGGGGGAGGGCCGAGTAATTCACCCCTCCACTTT. Amino acid sequence: CSARDGGGPSNSPLHF.

This clonotype has a count of ten or more. The chain carries TRBV7-2 and TRBJ2-2; 8 nucleotides match TRBD2. This CDR3 comprises 14 residues. Germline lookup yields CDR1 SGHTA and CDR2 FQGNSA. Trimming removed 3 bases from V and 4 bases from J; junction bases left unmatched: 1. CDR3 nucleotides: TGTGCCAGCAGCTTTCGGGGGGGCACCGGGGAGCTGTTTTTT. Protein: CASSFRGGTGELFF.

The J gene is TRBJ2-2, the V gene TRBV5-1, with D uncertain. With 4 bases removed from V and 6 bases from J, the gap between germline ends came to 22 bases. Looked up from germline, CDR1 is SGHRS and CDR2 is YFSETQ. This CDR3 has 17 residues. The CDR3, as DNA: TGCGCCAGCAGCCAAAATCGACATAACTCTCTCGCCGGGGAGCTGTTTTTT. Amino acids: CASSQNRHNSLAGELFF.

J is TRBJ2-1 and V is TRBV10-3; D may be TRBD1 (6 bases). This CDR3 has 13 residues. Trimming cost V 7 bases and J 3 bases, with 10 bases left between them. CDR1 is ENHRY and CDR2 is SYGVKD in the germline V gene. The CDR3 region is CAITEDSYNEQFF. The CDR3 bases are TGTGCCATCACCGAGGACAGCTACAATGAGCAGTTCTTC.

This clonotype occurred many times. This sequence joins TRBV20-1 and TRBJ2-2; 9 positions agree with TRBD1. This CDR3 contains 15 residues. V dropped 6 bases and J dropped 3; count of bases not matched to a gene: 8. The germline gives CDR1 DFQATT, CDR2 SNEGSKA (reference sequence). Written as DNA, the CDR3 is TGCAGTGCGAAACAGGGGGCGCATGACACCGGGGAGCTGTTTTTT. It specifies CSAKQGAHDTGELFF.

The CDR3 nucleotides read TGCAGCGTGGCCCTCGGGGAAAAACTGTTTTTT. Translation: CSVALGEKLFF. The chain uses TRBV29-1 and TRBJ1-4; D is ambiguous. Germline V CDR1 and CDR2: SQVTM, ANQGSEA. The CDR3 consists of 11 residues. Trimming removed 6 bases from V and 8 bases from J, with 10 bases in between.

This clonotype showed up many times. The rearrangement joins TRBV7-2 to TRBJ2-3; perhaps D is TRBD1 or TRBD2 (5 bases each). This CDR3 spans 13 amino acids. The V end was cut by 5 bases, the J end by 4 bases, with 10 bases between. Germline loops: CDR1 SGHTA, CDR2 FQGNSA. The CDR3 region is CASSQGPADTQYF. The CDR3, as DNA: TGTGCCAGCAGCCAGGGACCTGCAGATACGCAGTATTTT.

The J gene is TRBJ1-1, the V gene TRBV7-2, with D maybe TRBD1 (5 bases). The germline CDR1 and CDR2 sequences are SGHTA and FQGNSA. The CDR3 length is 16 residues. The ends were cut back, 5 bases at V and 1 base at J, with 17 bases in the middle. CDR3 DNA: TGTGCCAGCAGCCCCGCCGGGGCGAGGAGGAACACTGAAGCTTTCTTT. Protein: CASSPAGARRNTEAFF.

This clonotype has ten or more counts. The CDR3 spells CATSRGRSSRYNEQFF. As DNA, the CDR3 is TGTGCCACTTCGAGGGGCCGCTCTTCGAGGTACAATGAGCAGTTCTTC. The chain couples TRBV15 to TRBJ2-1, with D perhaps assigned TRBD1 or TRBD2 (5 bases each). V dropped 9 bases and J dropped 4 bases, with 22 bases sitting between them. The CDR3 covers 16 residues. CDR1 and CDR2 from the germline V gene are LNHNV and YYDKDF (reference sequence).

J is TRBJ2-7 and V is TRBV20-1; TRBD2 matches 10 bases. Per the germline V gene, CDR1 is DFQATT and CDR2 is SNEGSKA (reference sequence). The trim removed 0 bases at V and 3 bases at J, leaving 11 bases unmatched. This CDR3 has 17 amino acids. The CDR3: CSARDPSGRALGYEQYF. The CDR3 DNA follows: TGCAGTGCTAGAGATCCCAGCGGGAGGGCCCTTGGCTACGAGCAGTACTTC.